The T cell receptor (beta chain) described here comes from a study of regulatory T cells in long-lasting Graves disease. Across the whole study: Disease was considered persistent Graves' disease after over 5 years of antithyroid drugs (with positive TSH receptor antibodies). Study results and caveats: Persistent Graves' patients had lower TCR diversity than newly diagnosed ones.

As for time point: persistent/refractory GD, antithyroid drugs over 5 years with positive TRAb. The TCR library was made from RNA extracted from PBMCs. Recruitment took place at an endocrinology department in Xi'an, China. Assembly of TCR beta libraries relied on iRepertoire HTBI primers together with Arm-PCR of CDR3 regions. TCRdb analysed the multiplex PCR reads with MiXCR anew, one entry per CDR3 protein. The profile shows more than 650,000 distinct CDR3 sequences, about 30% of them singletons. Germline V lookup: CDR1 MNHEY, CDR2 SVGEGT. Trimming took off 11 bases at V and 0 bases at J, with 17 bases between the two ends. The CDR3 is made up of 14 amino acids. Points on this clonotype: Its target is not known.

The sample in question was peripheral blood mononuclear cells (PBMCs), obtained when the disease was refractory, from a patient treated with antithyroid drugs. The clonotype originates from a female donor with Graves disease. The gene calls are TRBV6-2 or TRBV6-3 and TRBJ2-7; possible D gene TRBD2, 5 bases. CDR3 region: CASTPRVSSYEQYF. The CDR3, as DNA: TGTGCCTCAACCCCGCGGGTTAGCTCCTACGAGCAGTACTTC.